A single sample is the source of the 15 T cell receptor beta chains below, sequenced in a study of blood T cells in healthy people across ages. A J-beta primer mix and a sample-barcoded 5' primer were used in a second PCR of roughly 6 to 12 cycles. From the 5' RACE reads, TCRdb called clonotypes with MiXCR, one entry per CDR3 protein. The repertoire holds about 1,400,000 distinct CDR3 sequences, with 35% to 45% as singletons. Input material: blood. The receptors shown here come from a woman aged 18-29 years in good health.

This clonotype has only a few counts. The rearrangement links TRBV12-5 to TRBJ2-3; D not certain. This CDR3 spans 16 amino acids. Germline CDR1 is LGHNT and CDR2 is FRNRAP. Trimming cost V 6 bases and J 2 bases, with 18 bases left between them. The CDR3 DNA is TGTGCTAGTGGCCTGACAAGGGCCCTAGACACAGATACGCAGTATTTT. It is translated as CASGLTRALDTDTQYF.

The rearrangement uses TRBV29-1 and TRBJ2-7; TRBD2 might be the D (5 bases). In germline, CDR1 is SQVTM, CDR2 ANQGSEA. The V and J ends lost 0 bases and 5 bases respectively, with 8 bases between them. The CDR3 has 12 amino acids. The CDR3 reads CSVEERADEQYF. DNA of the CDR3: TGCAGCGTTGAAGAAAGAGCGGACGAGCAGTACTTC.

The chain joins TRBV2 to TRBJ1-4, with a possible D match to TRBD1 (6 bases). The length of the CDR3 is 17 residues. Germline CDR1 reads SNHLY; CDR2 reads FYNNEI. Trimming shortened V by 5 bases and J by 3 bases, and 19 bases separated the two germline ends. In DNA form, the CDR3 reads TGTGCCAGCAGTCTAGTTCCGGGGGCTATTGCTAATGAAAAACTGTTTTTT. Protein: CASSLVPGAIANEKLFF.

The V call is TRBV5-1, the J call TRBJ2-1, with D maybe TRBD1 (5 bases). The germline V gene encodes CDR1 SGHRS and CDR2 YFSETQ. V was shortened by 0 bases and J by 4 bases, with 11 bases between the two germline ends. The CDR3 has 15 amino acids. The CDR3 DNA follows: TGCGCCAGCAGCTTGGGGGCAGGGCAGTACAATGAGCAGTTCTTC. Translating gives CASSLGAGQYNEQFF.

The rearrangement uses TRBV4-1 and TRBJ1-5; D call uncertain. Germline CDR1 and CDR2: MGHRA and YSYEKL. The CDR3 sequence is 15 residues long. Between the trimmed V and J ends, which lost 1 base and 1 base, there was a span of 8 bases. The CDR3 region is CASSQGTRSNQPQHF. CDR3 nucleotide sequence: TGCGCCAGCAGCCAAGGGACCCGGAGCAATCAGCCCCAGCATTTT.

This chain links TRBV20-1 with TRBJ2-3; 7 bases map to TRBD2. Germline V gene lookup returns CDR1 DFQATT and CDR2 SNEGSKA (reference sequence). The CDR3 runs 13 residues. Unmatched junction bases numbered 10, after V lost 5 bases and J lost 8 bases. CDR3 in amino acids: CSAGRSGGGTQYF. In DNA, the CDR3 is TGCAGTGCTGGCCGAAGTGGGGGGGGTACGCAGTATTTT.

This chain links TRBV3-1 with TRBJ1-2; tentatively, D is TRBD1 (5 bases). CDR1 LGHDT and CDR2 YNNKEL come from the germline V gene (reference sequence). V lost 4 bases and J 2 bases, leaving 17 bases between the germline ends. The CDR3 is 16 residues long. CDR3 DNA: TGTGCCAGCAGCCTATTATCCGGGACGGGCAACTATGGCTACACCTTC. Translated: CASSLLSGTGNYGYTF. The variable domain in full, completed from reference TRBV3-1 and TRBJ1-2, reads DTAVSQTPKYLVTQMGNDKSIKCEQNLGHDTMYWYKQDSKKFLKIMFSYNNKELIINETVPNRFSPKSPDKAHLNLHINSLELGDSAVYFCASSLLSGTGNYGYTFGSGTRLTVV.

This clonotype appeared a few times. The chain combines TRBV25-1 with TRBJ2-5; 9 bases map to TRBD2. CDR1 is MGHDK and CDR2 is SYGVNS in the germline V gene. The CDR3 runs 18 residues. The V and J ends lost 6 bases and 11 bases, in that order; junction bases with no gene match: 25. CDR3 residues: CASRAAEDLAGYYNEQYF. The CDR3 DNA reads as TGTGCCAGCAGAGCGGCGGAGGATCTAGCGGGATATTACAATGAGCAGTACTTC.

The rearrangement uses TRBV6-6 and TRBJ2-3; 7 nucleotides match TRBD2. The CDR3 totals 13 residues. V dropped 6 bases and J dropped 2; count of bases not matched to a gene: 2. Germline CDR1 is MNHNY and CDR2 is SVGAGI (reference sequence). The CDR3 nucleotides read TGTGCCAGCAGGCTAGCGGACACAGATACGCAGTATTTT. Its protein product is CASRLADTDTQYF.

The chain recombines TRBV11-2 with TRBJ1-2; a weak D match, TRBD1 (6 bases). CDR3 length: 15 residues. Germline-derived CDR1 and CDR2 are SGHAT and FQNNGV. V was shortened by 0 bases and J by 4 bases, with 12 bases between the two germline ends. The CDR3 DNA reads TGTGCCAGCAGCTTAGAGGCAGGGGTTAGCTATGGCTACACCTTC. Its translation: CASSLEAGVSYGYTF.

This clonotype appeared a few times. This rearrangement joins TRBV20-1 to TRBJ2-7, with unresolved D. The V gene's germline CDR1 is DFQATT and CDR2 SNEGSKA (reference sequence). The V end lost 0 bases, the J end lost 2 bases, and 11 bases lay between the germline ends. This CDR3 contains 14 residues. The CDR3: CSARDSAGPYEQYF. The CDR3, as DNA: TGCAGTGCTAGAGATTCGGCAGGACCCTACGAGCAGTACTTC.

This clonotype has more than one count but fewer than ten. As DNA, the CDR3 is TGCGCCAGCAGTGAGGGTAATACCGACGAGCAGTACTTC. It translates to CASSEGNTDEQYF. The genes are TRBV10-2 and TRBJ2-7; D unclear. Trimming took off 2 bases at V and 5 bases at J, with 10 bases between the two ends. Germline V gives CDR1 WSHSY, CDR2 SAAADI. This CDR3 has 13 residues.

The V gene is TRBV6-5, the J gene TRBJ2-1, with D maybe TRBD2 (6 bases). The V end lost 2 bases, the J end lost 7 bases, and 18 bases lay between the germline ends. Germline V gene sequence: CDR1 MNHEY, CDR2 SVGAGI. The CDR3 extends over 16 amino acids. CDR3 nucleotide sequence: TGTGCCAGCAGTTACGGTACGGGACTTTCGGGTAATGAGCAGTTCTTC. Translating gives CASSYGTGLSGNEQFF.

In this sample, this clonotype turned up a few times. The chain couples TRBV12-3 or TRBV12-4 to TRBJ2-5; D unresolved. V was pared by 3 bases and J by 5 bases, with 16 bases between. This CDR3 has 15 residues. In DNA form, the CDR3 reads TGTGCCAGCAGTTTCCGCCTTGGCCCCGGGGAGACCCAGTACTTC. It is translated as CASSFRLGPGETQYF.

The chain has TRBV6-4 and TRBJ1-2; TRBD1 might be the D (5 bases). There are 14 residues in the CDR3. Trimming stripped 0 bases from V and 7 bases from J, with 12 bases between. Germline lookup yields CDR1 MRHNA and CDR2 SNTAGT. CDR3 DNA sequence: TGTGCCAGCAGTGACTCCGGGACCCCCTTTGGCTACACCTTC. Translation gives CASSDSGTPFGYTF.